Listed here are 10 T cell receptor beta chains from one sample, sequenced in a study of cytomegalovirus exposure and HLA in healthy donors. With 60 Vbeta and 13 Jbeta primers, the PCR was carried out. Measured with immunoSEQ multiplex PCR; TCRdb has only the in-frame clones, and not every one. The profile shows around 19,000 clones, about 80% of them singletons. Specimen: PBMCs. The receptor source for this set is a human donor in good health.

V usage is TRBV14 and J usage is TRBJ2-1; possibly TRBD2 for D (6 bases). The CDR3 extends over 14 amino acids. The V end lost 3 bases, the J end lost 9 bases, and 15 bases lay between the germline ends. From germline, CDR1 is SGHDN and CDR2 FVKESK. CDR3 amino acids: CASSHLLAAFEQFF. CDR3 nucleotide sequence: TGTGCCAGCAGCCATCTACTAGCAGCGTTTGAGCAGTTCTTC. Drawing the rest from reference TRBV14 and TRBJ2-1, the complete variable domain is EAGVTQFPSHSVIEKGQTVTLRCDPISGHDNLYWYRRVMGKEIKFLLHFVKESKQDESGMPNNRFLAERTGGTYSTLKVQPAELEDSGVYFCASSHLLAAFEQFFGPGTRLTVL.

The chain recombines TRBV4-2 with TRBJ2-2; 12 bases are shared with TRBD2. J gave up 4 bases and V 10 bases, and 10 bases lay outside the gene matches. The CDR3 length is 16 residues. CDR1 and CDR2 from the germline V gene are LGHNA and YNFKEQ. CDR3: CATGRTSGDLTGELFF. CDR3 DNA: TGTGCCACGGGGAGGACTAGCGGGGATCTCACCGGGGAGCTGTTTTTT.

CDR3 region: CSVEDRGRTEQYF. The DNA for the CDR3 is TGCAGCGTTGAGGACAGGGGGCGTACCGAGCAGTACTTC. The rearrangement links TRBV29-1 to TRBJ2-7; 11 bases agree with TRBD1. V dropped 3 bases and J dropped 6; count of bases not matched to a gene: 4. The germline V gene encodes CDR1 SQVTM and CDR2 ANQGSEA. The CDR3 runs 13 residues.

The chain uses TRBV5-1 and TRBJ1-2; 10 bases are shared with TRBD1. This CDR3 contains 16 residues. Per germline, CDR1 SGHRS and CDR2 YFSETQ. Trimming at V came to 0 bases and at J to 6 bases, leaving 8 bases not matched to a gene. Written as DNA, the CDR3 is TGCGCCAGCAGCTTGGATACGACAGGGGGCGTGAATGGCTACACCTTC. It translates to CASSLDTTGGVNGYTF.

The CDR3 region is CASSLSGTSLETQYF. The CDR3 nucleotides read TGTGCCAGCAGCTTATCCGGGACTAGCCTAGAGACCCAGTACTTC. The J gene is TRBJ2-5, the V gene TRBV5-4; TRBD2 aligns across 9 bases. From germline, CDR1 is SGHNT and CDR2 YYREEE (reference sequence). The CDR3 has 15 residues. V trimming: 2 bases; J trimming: 4 bases; junction bases outside the gene matches: 6.

The J gene is TRBJ1-1, the V gene TRBV30; D is unresolved. The V gene's germline CDR1 is GTSNPN and CDR2 SVGIG (reference sequence). The CDR3 extends over 13 amino acids. V was trimmed by 1 base and J by 5 bases, leaving 11 bases between them. The CDR3 loop is CAWSGEGWTEAFF. CDR3 DNA: TGTGCCTGGAGTGGGGAGGGATGGACTGAAGCTTTCTTT.

The V call is TRBV19, the J call TRBJ2-5; tentatively, D is TRBD2 (5 bases). Germline loops: CDR1 LNHDA, CDR2 SQIVND (reference sequence). This CDR3 spans 11 amino acids. Trimming took off 8 bases at V and 5 bases at J, with 9 bases between the two ends. The CDR3 coding sequence is TGTGCCAGTCGGGGATGGGAGACCCAGTACTTC. It is translated as CASRGWETQYF.

This chain uses TRBV15 with TRBJ2-7, with TRBD1 matching over 8 bases. V lost 3 bases, J lost 9 bases, and 10 bases stayed unmatched. The CDR3 contains 14 residues. Germline assignment: CDR1 LNHNV and CDR2 YYDKDF (reference sequence). CDR3 sequence: CATSRETTGEGQYF. The DNA for the CDR3 is TGTGCCACCAGCAGGGAAACGACAGGGGAAGGGCAGTACTTC.

This sequence joins TRBV7-3 and TRBJ1-2; tentative D call: TRBD1 (5 bases). V gave up 5 bases and J gave up 0 bases, with 10 bases separating them. Looked up from germline, CDR1 is SGHTA and CDR2 is FQGTGA. The CDR3 sequence is 14 residues long. CDR3 amino acids: CASSRDSTNYGYTF. CDR3 in DNA: TGTGCCAGCAGCCGGGACTCCACTAACTATGGCTACACCTTC.

The genes are TRBV4-1 and TRBJ1-5; TRBD1 matches 10 bases. Germline assignment: CDR1 MGHRA and CDR2 YSYEKL. The CDR3 sequence is 16 residues long. The J segment lost 5 bases and the V segment lost 0 bases, leaving 4 bases of the junction unmatched. The CDR3 here is CASSQERQGAHQPQHF. Written as DNA, the CDR3 is TGCGCCAGCAGCCAAGAACGACAGGGGGCCCATCAGCCCCAGCATTTT.